A selection of T cell receptor beta chains follows, all from one sample in a study of OX40 agonist ivuxolimab in advanced cancers. The table came from immunoSEQ multiplex PCR; TCRdb's copy has only in-frame clones and leaves some out. The table shows about 81,000 clones, with 90% to 95% occurring only once. The sequences come from CD4+ or CD8+ T cells sorted from blood, collected in a trial of the OX40 agonist ivuxolimab. The receptor set was obtained from an adult with an advanced solid tumor such as melanoma, head and neck, liver or kidney cancer. Each CDR3 is given with its conserved first and last residue.

CASSLASGTGVYEQYF	TRBV7-6	TRBJ2-7
CASSEGTSGAETQYF	TRBV2	TRBJ2-5
CATSRGRQIMNTEAFF	TRBV15	TRBJ1-1
CASTLLRVAQRLSTDTQYF	TRBV11-2	TRBJ2-3
CASRAGTGSNTEAFF	TRBV6-5	TRBJ1-1
CASSYDYGYTF	TRBV6-5	TRBJ1-2
CASSFSDRVGTSESEQYF	TRBV5-8	TRBJ2-7
CASRWSSTDTQYF	TRBV6-5	TRBJ2-3
CASSYKGSRNQPQHF	TRBV27	TRBJ1-5
CASSYSPLYEQYF	TRBV7-2	TRBJ2-7
CASSFTASSYNEQFF	TRBV19	TRBJ2-1
CASSLVVWLAGDTQYF	TRBV5-8	TRBJ2-3
CASSLALTASTETQYF	TRBV7-9	TRBJ2-5
CASSIGVENTEAFF	TRBV7-6	TRBJ1-1
CASSPGPGYEQYF	TRBV19	TRBJ2-7
CASSLGNRLEQYF	TRBV27	TRBJ2-7
CASSGTAMNTEAFF	TRBV28	TRBJ1-1
CASSYSPPPGNQPQHF	TRBV6-5	TRBJ1-5
CASRGQGHQTPLGYTF	TRBV27	TRBJ1-2
CASSVEGTSGSVYYNEQFF	TRBV9	TRBJ2-1
CASSLVGTSEIANYGYTF	TRBV5-8	TRBJ1-2
CATSRGAYNEQFF	TRBV15	TRBJ2-1
CASSQVRAGSYNEQFF	TRBV4-1	TRBJ2-1
CASSPEAGPPTDTQYF	TRBV7-3	TRBJ2-3
CASAAQRPRDRAWRETQYF	TRBV5-5	TRBJ2-5
CASSFEGANYGYTF	TRBV28	TRBJ1-2
CASSHTVGGNRETQYF	TRBV4-3	TRBJ2-5
CASSIDGVNTEAFF	TRBV19	TRBJ1-1
CASSTQIVGSPPNYGYTF	TRBV27	TRBJ1-2
CASSPLGLNEKLFF	TRBV5-1	TRBJ1-4
CASVTGGDTEAFF	TRBV10-2	TRBJ1-1
CASSLHYSNQPQHF	TRBV5-1	TRBJ1-5
CASGLVLRGSGELFF	TRBV12-5	TRBJ2-2